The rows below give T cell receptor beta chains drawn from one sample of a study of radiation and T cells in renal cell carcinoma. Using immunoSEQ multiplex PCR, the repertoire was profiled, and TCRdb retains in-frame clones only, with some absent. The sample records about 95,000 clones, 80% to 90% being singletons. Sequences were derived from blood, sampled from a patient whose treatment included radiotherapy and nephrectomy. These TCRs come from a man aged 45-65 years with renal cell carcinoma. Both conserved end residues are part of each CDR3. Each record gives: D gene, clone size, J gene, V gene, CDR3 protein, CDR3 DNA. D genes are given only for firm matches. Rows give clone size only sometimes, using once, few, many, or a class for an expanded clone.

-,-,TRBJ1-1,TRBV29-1,CSVSSGLGSEAFF,TGCAGCGTATCCTCGGGACTAGGGTCTGAAGCTTTCTTT
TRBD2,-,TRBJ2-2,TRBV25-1,CASSMSLAGTGELFF,TGTGCCAGCAGTATGTCACTAGCGGGGACCGGGGAGCTGTTTTTT
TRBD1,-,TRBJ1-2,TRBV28,CASSSGQGNYGYTF,TGTGCCAGCAGTTCCGGACAGGGCAACTATGGCTACACCTTC
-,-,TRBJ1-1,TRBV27,CASSSGGTEAFF,TGTGCCAGCAGTTCCGGCGGCACTGAAGCTTTCTTT
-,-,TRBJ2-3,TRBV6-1,CASSGTDANPQYF,TGTGCCAGCAGTGGGACGGACGCAAACCCGCAGTATTTT
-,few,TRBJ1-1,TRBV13,CASSSLTGRFTEAFF,TGTGCCAGCAGCTCTCTCACCGGACGTTTCACTGAAGCTTTCTTT
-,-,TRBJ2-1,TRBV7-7,CASSSGLYNEQFF,TGTGCTAGCAGCTCGGGACTCTACAATGAGCAGTTCTTC
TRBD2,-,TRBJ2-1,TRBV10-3,CAISESGTSGGQHNEQFF,TGTGCCATCAGTGAGTCAGGGACTAGCGGGGGTCAACACAATGAGCAGTTCTTC
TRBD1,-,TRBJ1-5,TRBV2,CASSRNRGSNQPQHF,TGTGCCAGCAGTCGTAACAGGGGAAGCAATCAGCCCCAGCATTTT
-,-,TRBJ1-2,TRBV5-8,CASSSRGGHGYTF,TGTGCCAGCAGCTCGAGGGGGGGCCATGGCTACACCTTC
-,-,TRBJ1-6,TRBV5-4,CASSLRSAIPHNSPLHF,TGTGCCAGCAGCTTGCGTTCTGCCATACCGCATAATTCACCCCTCCACTTT
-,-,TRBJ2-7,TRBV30,CAWSHYEQYF,TGTGCCTGGAGTCACTACGAGCAGTACTTC
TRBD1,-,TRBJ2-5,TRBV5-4,CASSTRDRLSYQYF,TGTGCCAGCAGCACCCGGGACAGACTATCATACCAGTACTTC
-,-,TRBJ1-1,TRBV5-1,CASSLASGVNTEAFF,TGCGCCAGCAGCTTGGCCTCAGGGGTGAACACTGAAGCTTTCTTT
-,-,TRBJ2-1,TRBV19,CASSMRTAGNEQFF,TGTGCCAGTAGTATGCGGACAGCCGGCAATGAGCAGTTCTTC
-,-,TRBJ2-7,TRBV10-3,CAISPGDEQYF,TGTGCCATCAGCCCTGGGGACGAGCAGTACTTC
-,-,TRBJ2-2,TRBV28,CASSPWTGRGTTGELFF,TGTGCCAGCAGTCCATGGACAGGGAGGGGAACCACCGGGGAGCTGTTTTTT
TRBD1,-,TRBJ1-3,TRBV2,CASSVRGRAGNTIYF,TGTGCCAGCAGTGTCAGGGGGCGAGCAGGAAACACCATATATTTT
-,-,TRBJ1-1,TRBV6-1,CASTLNTEAFF,TGTGCCAGCACCCTGAACACTGAAGCTTTCTTT
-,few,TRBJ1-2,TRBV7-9,CASSYFQDYGYTF,TGTGCCAGCAGCTATTTCCAAGACTATGGCTACACCTTC